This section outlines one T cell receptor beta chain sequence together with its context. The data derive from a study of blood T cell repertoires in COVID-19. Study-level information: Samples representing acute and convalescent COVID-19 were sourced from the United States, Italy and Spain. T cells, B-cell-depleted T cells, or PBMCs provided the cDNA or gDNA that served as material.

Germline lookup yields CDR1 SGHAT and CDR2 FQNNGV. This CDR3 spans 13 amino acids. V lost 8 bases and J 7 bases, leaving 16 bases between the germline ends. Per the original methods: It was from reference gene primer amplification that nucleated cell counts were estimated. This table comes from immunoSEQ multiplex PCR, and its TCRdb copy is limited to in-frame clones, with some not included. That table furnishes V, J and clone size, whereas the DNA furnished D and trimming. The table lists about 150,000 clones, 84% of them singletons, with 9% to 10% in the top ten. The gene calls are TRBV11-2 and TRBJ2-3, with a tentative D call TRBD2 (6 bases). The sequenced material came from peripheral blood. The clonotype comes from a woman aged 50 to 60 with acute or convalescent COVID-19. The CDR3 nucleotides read TGTGCCAGCGGGGCGGGGACCATGTATACGCAGTATTTT. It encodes CASGAGTMYTQYF.